The clone carrying this T cell receptor beta chain showed up just a few times. Its antigen is not known. What was sequenced were expressed TCRB transcripts, since all of the isolated RNA had been reverse transcribed. Profiling relied on immunoSEQ multiplex PCR, and the TCRdb table lists in-frame clones only, not all of them. The table records around 330,000 clones, roughly 11% of them present only once. This sample was included in a study of beta chain features in type 1 diabetes. Regarding the study as a whole: Any role of HLA type in TCRB rearrangement remained unresolved here. PCR could preferentially amplify shorter templates, alike in patients and controls.

The CDR3 contains 17 residues. Trimming shortened V by 2 bases and J by 0 bases, and 14 bases separated the two germline ends. Germline CDR1 is LNHNV and CDR2 is YYDKDF (reference sequence). Donors underwent one heparinised blood draw, about 110 mL on average. Based on CD45RO/CCR7/CD25/CD127/CD95/CD27, CD4+ regulatory, stem cell-like memory, naive and central memory cells were sorted. This clonotype was obtained from a young woman in good health. The sequencing sample was made of naive CD4+ T cells from blood. The chain is built from TRBV15 and TRBJ2-1; a possible D gene is TRBD2 (5 bases). The CDR3 loop reads CATSRIPAASSYNEQFF. The DNA of the CDR3 is TGTGCCACCAGCAGAATCCCAGCGGCAAGCTCCTACAATGAGCAGTTCTTC.